This TCR beta chain was profiled in a study of CD8 T cells in Susac syndrome. For the study at large: When blood was drawn, patients with Susac syndrome were on intravenous immunoglobulin alone, on corticosteroids, or therapy-naive.

The CDR3 is 19 amino acids. CDR1 is KGHSH, CDR2 LQKENI, per germline. The junction had 15 bases not matched to a gene; V was cut back by 2 bases and J by 1 base. Reverse transcription of about 0.5 to 1 ug RNA used random hexamers. TCRdb analysed the immunoSEQ multiplex PCR reads with MiXCR anew, one entry per CDR3 protein. The sample shows about 180,000 distinct CDR3 sequences, about 93% of them seen only once. This TCR was recovered from a human donor with Susac syndrome. V gene TRBV18 combines with J gene TRBJ2-3; 7 bases are shared with TRBD1. Sequenced material: CD4+ T cells from PBMCs. The CDR3 DNA sequence: TGTGCCAGCTCACCATTAGGGGGCAGGACGGAGGCGGGCACAGATACGCAGTATTTT. This translates into CASSPLGGRTEAGTDTQYF.